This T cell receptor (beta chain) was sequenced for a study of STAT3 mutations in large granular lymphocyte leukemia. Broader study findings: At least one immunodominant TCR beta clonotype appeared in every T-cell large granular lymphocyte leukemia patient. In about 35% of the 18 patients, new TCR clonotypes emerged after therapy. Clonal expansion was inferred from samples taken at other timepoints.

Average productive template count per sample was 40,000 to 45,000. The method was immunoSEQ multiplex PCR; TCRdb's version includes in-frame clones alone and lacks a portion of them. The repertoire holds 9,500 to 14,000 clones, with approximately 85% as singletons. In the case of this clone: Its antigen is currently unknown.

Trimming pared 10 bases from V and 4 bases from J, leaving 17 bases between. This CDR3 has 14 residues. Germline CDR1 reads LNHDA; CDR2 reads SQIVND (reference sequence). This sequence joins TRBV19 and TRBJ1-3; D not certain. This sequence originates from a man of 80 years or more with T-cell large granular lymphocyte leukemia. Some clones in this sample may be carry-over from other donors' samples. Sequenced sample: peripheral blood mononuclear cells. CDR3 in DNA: TGTGCCACCAGTCAAAGGGCAGAGGGAAACACCATATATTTT. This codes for CATSQRAEGNTIYF.